This T cell receptor beta chain derives from a study of T cell repertoires in cytomegalovirus infection (dated by TCRdb to the late 2010s). A note on the overall study: Recently identified HLA-C-restricted CMV epitopes, whose presentation resists viral immunomodulation, were targeted by peptide stimulations together with well-studied HLA-B-restricted epitopes. Because public TCR beta signatures pointed to carriage of CMV infection together with the matching HLA type, the HLA type of each donor mattered for the analysis.

The intended sense of this specimen's treatment or condition label: in vitro stimulation with specific CMV peptide epitopes to enrich CMV-specific T cells. The sample holds many counts of this clonotype. Its antigen is not yet known. The record has no base qualities; no much larger clone is one base away. Broader findings and caveats from the paper: In the ex vivo response, HLA-C-restricted CMV-specific TCR beta clonotypes were dominant, and in two of eight donors the single most frequent clonotype came from this HLA-C-restricted group. Carriers of CMV infection plus the relevant HLA type were discriminated by the cumulative frequency of public TCR beta family members in the study cohort and in an independent roughly 370-donor cohort.

CDR1 and CDR2 (SGHVS, FNYEAQ) derive from the germline V gene. Clipping removes 3 bases from V and 3 bases from J, with 14 as the unmatched junction base count. CDR3 length: 20 amino acids, cysteine to phenylalanine. Only CDR3 DNA is held: 60 bases, read in frame from base 1. The sequencing machine was an Illumina HiSeq 1500. TCRdb ran its own pipeline on the public reads, namely fastp trimming at Q25 and MiXCR clone calling, and kept in-frame beta chains. CDR3 protein duplicates are merged, each entry listing the most common genes and DNA. The sample yields 650,000 to 900,000 distinct CDR3 sequences; 25% to 30% were counted once. About an eighth of the sample goes to the ten largest clones.

The specimen was cultured CD8+ T cells from PBMCs, collected from culture after CMV antigen stimulation. This TCR derives from a human donor in good health (CMV status not recorded). Some clones in this sample may be carry-over from other donors' samples. The chain is encoded by TRBV7-6 joined to TRBJ2-3; 14 bases in the middle match TRBD2. Read as DNA, the sequence is TGTGCCAGCAGCTTGACTAGCGGGGGGGAAGCTCCAACTCTAACAGATACGCAGTATTTT. This sequence encodes CASSLTSGGEAPTLTDTQYF.